This is a list of T cell receptor beta chains from one sample in a study of shared clonotypes between healthy human individuals. The table came from immunoSEQ multiplex PCR; TCRdb's copy has only in-frame clones and leaves some out. The repertoire holds roughly 1,500,000 clones, with just under 99% as singletons. The material sequenced was naive CD4+ T cells sorted from blood. The receptors were gathered from a man younger than 45 in good health. Each CDR3 is given with its conserved first and last residue. Fields, in order: J gene, clone size, D gene, V gene, CDR3 DNA, CDR3 protein. The D gene is left open where the match is weak. Rows give clone size only sometimes, using once, few, many, or a class for an expanded clone.

TRBJ2-3 | - | - | TRBV2 | TGTGCCAGCAGTGTAGGGTGGAAAACAGATACGCAGTATTTT | CASSVGWKTDTQYF
TRBJ2-1 | - | TRBD2 | TRBV11-2 | TGTGCCAGCAGCTTAGATGTAGCGGGAGGCATAAGCTCCTACAATGAGCAGTTCTTC | CASSLDVAGGISSYNEQFF
TRBJ2-7 | - | TRBD2 | TRBV29-1 | TGCAGCGGTCTAGCGGGAGTACTTCACGAGCAGTACTTC | CSGLAGVLHEQYF
TRBJ2-1 | - | - | TRBV6-5 | TGTGCCAGCAGTCGCATGACTTCGAGTGAGCAGTTCTTC | CASSRMTSSEQFF
TRBJ1-5 | - | TRBD1 | TRBV7-9 | TGTGCCAGCAGCTCCTCAGGGGGCGCCGGGCAGCCCCAGCATTTT | CASSSSGGAGQPQHF
TRBJ2-1 | once | - | TRBV18 | TGTGCCAGCTCACCATTCGGGGGCGCCTACAATGAGCAGTTCTTC | CASSPFGGAYNEQFF
TRBJ2-2 | - | - | TRBV2 | TGTGCCAGCAGTCGAGACCGGCCAGGAGGGGGGGAGCTGTTTTTT | CASSRDRPGGGELFF
TRBJ1-3 | few | - | TRBV7-2 | TGTGCCAGCAGCTTCTCTGGAAACACCATATATTTT | CASSFSGNTIYF
TRBJ2-7 | - | TRBD2 | TRBV4-1 | TGCGCCAGCAGCCCCCGGCGGGGGATGGAGCAGTACTTC | CASSPRRGMEQYF
TRBJ1-2 | - | - | TRBV18 | TGTGCCAGCTCACCCGCGGGGCGGACCAACTATGGCTACACCTTC | CASSPAGRTNYGYTF
TRBJ1-2 | - | - | TRBV28 | TGTGCCAGCAGTTTAGGTGAATGGTATGGCTACACCTTC | CASSLGEWYGYTF
TRBJ1-5 | once | - | TRBV27 | TGTGCCAGCAAATCCCAGGGTAGCAATCAGCCCCAGCATTTT | CASKSQGSNQPQHF
TRBJ2-7 | once | TRBD2 | TRBV11-2 | TGTGCCACACAACCGCTAGGGACCCGGGGGGACGAGCAGTACTTC | CATQPLGTRGDEQYF
TRBJ1-3 | - | - | TRBV7-9 | TGTGCCAGCAGCGAAGGACAGCCACGAAACACCATATATTTT | CASSEGQPRNTIYF
TRBJ2-6 | - | - | TRBV6-5 | TGTGCCAGCTCCGAGGCGGCTGGGGCCAACGTCCTGACTTTC | CASSEAAGANVLTF
TRBJ1-4 | - | TRBD1 | TRBV5-1 | TGCGCCAGCAGCTTGGTTCCGGACAGGGGACGGACGGGTAATGAAAAACTGTTTTTT | CASSLVPDRGRTGNEKLFF
TRBJ1-3 | - | TRBD1 | TRBV6-5 | TGTGCCAGCAGTTACGAACAGGGGGCTGGAAACACCATATATTTT | CASSYEQGAGNTIYF
TRBJ2-1 | - | - | TRBV15 | TGTGCCACCAGCAGAGATTCGGGGGCCCTCGGCAATGAGCAGTTCTTC | CATSRDSGALGNEQFF
TRBJ2-7 | - | - | TRBV28 | TGTGCCAGCAGTTTGTACGGGACACTCTACTACGAGCAGTACTTC | CASSLYGTLYYEQYF
TRBJ1-1 | - | - | TRBV9 | TGTGCCAGCAGCGTAGTGGAGACCCGAAGGGGTACTGAAGCTTTCTTT | CASSVVETRRGTEAFF
TRBJ2-7 | - | - | TRBV6-6 | TGTGCCAGCAGACTTACTGAGGGGAGGTACGAGCAGTACTTC | CASRLTEGRYEQYF
TRBJ2-5 | - | TRBD1 | TRBV6-6 | TGTGCCAGCAGTGGGGTGAGGGGGCGAGAAGAGACCCAGTACTTC | CASSGVRGREETQYF
TRBJ1-2 | - | - | TRBV5-4 | TGTGCCAGCAGCTTGACTGCAGGCCCTGGGGGATATGGCTACACCTTC | CASSLTAGPGGYGYTF
TRBJ2-3 | - | TRBD2 | TRBV14 | TGTGCCAGCAGCCAACGTAGCGGGAGATCTACAGATACGCAGTATTTT | CASSQRSGRSTDTQYF
TRBJ2-7 | - | - | TRBV7-2 | TGTGCCAGCAGCAGACGACCCTACGAGCAGTACTTC | CASSRRPYEQYF
TRBJ1-2 | - | - | TRBV6-1 | TGTGCCAGCAGTGATGGTTTTGGGGGAATGGTCTATGGCTACACCTTC | CASSDGFGGMVYGYTF
TRBJ1-4 | - | - | TRBV15 | TGTGCCACCAGCAGAGAGTATCAGGATGAAAAACTGTTTTTT | CATSREYQDEKLFF
TRBJ2-5 | once | TRBD2 | TRBV9 | TGTGCCAGCAATATAGCGGGAGGGCAAGAGACCCAGTACTTC | CASNIAGGQETQYF
TRBJ1-2 | - | - | TRBV25-1 | TGTGCCAGCAGTGAATTAAAATTCTATGGCTACACCTTC | CASSELKFYGYTF
TRBJ2-3 | - | TRBD2 | TRBV11-2 | TGTGCCAGCAGCATAGGCGGGACTAGCGGGAGTACAGATACGCAGTATTTT | CASSIGGTSGSTDTQYF
TRBJ2-1 | - | TRBD2 | TRBV7-2 | TGTGCCAGCAGCTTTAGCGGGAGGGGCTATGAGCAGTTCTTC | CASSFSGRGYEQFF
TRBJ1-5 | - | - | TRBV27 | TGTGCCAGCAGTTTTAAGGGGGGGCCGCGCAATCAGCCCCAGCATTTT | CASSFKGGPRNQPQHF
TRBJ2-1 | - | TRBD1 | TRBV5-1 | TGCGCCAGTAGCGCCCCCCCCGGACAGGGGCAGAATGAGCAGTTCTTC | CASSAPPGQGQNEQFF
TRBJ1-1 | - | - | TRBV29-1 | TGCAGCGTTGGGGGGGTAAACACTGAAGCTTTCTTT | CSVGGVNTEAFF
TRBJ1-4 | - | - | TRBV10-3 | TGTGCCATCAGTGGTTCGGGGGGAGCAACTAATGAAAAACTGTTTTTT | CAISGSGGATNEKLFF
TRBJ1-1 | - | - | TRBV5-6 | TGTGCCAGCAGCTTTTACAGGCGGACTGAAGCTTTCTTT | CASSFYRRTEAFF
TRBJ2-7 | - | - | TRBV6-1 | TGTGCCAGCTGTGTTAGCCCTCCAGGGCCGCCCTACGAGCAGTACTTC | CASCVSPPGPPYEQYF
TRBJ2-1 | - | TRBD2 | TRBV11-3 | TGTGCCAGCAGCCCGGGACTAGCGGGAGGGCCGCAGCAGTTCTTC | CASSPGLAGGPQQFF
TRBJ2-3 | - | - | TRBV18 | TGTGCCAGCTCACCTTCCGGGAGTGTAGATACGCAGTATTTT | CASSPSGSVDTQYF
TRBJ1-1 | - | - | TRBV28 | TGTGCCAGCAGTTTATCACATACCCTAGCGGTAGCTTTCTTT | CASSLSHTLAVAFF
TRBJ1-2 | - | TRBD1 | TRBV5-1 | TGCGCCAGCAGCTTGGACCTGGGACAGGGGGCTGTAGGCTACACCTTC | CASSLDLGQGAVGYTF
TRBJ2-1 | once | - | TRBV9 | TGTGCCAGCAGCGTAGGGGGGGAACGCTACAATGAGCAGTTCTTC | CASSVGGERYNEQFF
TRBJ2-2 | - | - | TRBV14 | TGTGCCAGCAGCCAAGTACTAGTCGGGGAGCTGTTTTTT | CASSQVLVGELFF
TRBJ1-2 | - | - | TRBV5-8 | TGTGCCAGCAGCTTGTTATTCACTGCTGGCTACACCTTC | CASSLLFTAGYTF
TRBJ1-2 | - | - | TRBV2 | TGTGCCAGTAACGGACGGATCTATGGCTACACCTTC | CASNGRIYGYTF
TRBJ2-3 | - | TRBD2 | TRBV27 | TGTGCCAGCAGTCCCGGGACTAGCGGGTTTAGTGCAGATACGCAGTATTTT | CASSPGTSGFSADTQYF
TRBJ1-1 | - | - | TRBV5-1 | TGCGCCAGCAGCCGGGATGAGGGAGGCACTGAAGCTTTCTTT | CASSRDEGGTEAFF
TRBJ2-1 | - | TRBD2 | TRBV9 | TGTGCCAGCAGCCCCGGGACTAGCGGGAGCTCCTACAATGAGCAGTTCTTC | CASSPGTSGSSYNEQFF
TRBJ2-7 | - | - | TRBV28 | TGTGCCAGCAGTTCGCGCAGGGTCGGGTACGAGCAGTACTTC | CASSSRRVGYEQYF
TRBJ1-1 | - | - | TRBV18 | TGTGCCAGCTCACCAGCGACATACGAAGCTTTCTTT | CASSPATYEAFF
TRBJ1-4 | - | - | TRBV5-5 | TGTGCCAGCAGCTTGAGGGGTGCCGAAAAACTGTTTTTT | CASSLRGAEKLFF
TRBJ2-1 | - | TRBD1 | TRBV5-1 | TGCGCCAGCAGCCGCACAGGGGGGTTCTTCAGTGAGCAGTTCTTC | CASSRTGGFFSEQFF
TRBJ2-5 | - | TRBD2 | TRBV10-1 | TGCGCCAGCAGTGCTGCGGGAGTTGAGACCCAGTACTTC | CASSAAGVETQYF
TRBJ2-3 | - | - | TRBV6-1 | TGTGCCAGCGACCGGGTAGTGAGCACAGATACGCAGTATTTT | CASDRVVSTDTQYF
TRBJ1-1 | - | TRBD1 | TRBV10-1 | TGCGCCAGCAGTGATTCGACAGGGGTCGTGAACACTGAAGCTTTCTTT | CASSDSTGVVNTEAFF
TRBJ1-2 | - | TRBD1 | TRBV27 | TGTGCCAGCAGTTTACGTGGGACAGGGGGAACTCCGTTCGGCTACACCTTC | CASSLRGTGGTPFGYTF